Detailed here is one T cell receptor beta chain. These data are taken from a study of T-cell reconstitution after alpha-beta-depleted transplantation in children. Unique molecular identifiers tagged the TCRbeta library. TCRdb analysed the PCR reads with MiXCR anew, one entry per CDR3 protein. The sample has around 410,000 distinct CDR3 sequences, approximately 10% seen once. Germline lookup yields CDR1 SGHAT and CDR2 FQNNGV. The germline V and J ends were trimmed by 6 bases and 3 bases, with 14 bases remaining between them. The length of the CDR3 is 15 residues. This clonotype was obtained from a human donor who donated a stem cell graft to a child with acute myeloid leukemia. The input for sequencing was PBMCs from the stem cell graft donor, taken from the stem cell graft. The rearrangement links TRBV11-2 to TRBJ1-4, with D tentatively TRBD1 (5 bases). CDR3 in amino acids: CASRPGTAPNEKLFF. CDR3 DNA sequence: TGTGCCAGCAGACCAGGGACGGCGCCTAATGAAAAACTGTTTTTT.